This T cell receptor beta chain was captured in a study of cytomegalovirus exposure and HLA in healthy donors. The study sampled nominally healthy donors, though unrecorded immune exposures were likely. Findings of the study overall: A later analysis reportedly found that, within productive TCRs, an Asian-associated ancestry cluster had fewer N-insertions than the mean observed across the roughly 700 donors.

This PCR relied on a set of 60 Vbeta primers and 13 Jbeta primers. Here immunoSEQ multiplex PCR was the method, and the copy in TCRdb shows in-frame clones only, minus some. The listing records about 34,000 clones. Of note for this clone: Its cognate antigen is unknown.

The V gene's germline CDR1 is MNHEY and CDR2 SVGAGI. This CDR3 has 14 residues. Trimming pared 6 bases from V and 6 bases from J, leaving 15 bases between. This sequence originates from a woman aged 40 to 50 in good health and CMV-seropositive. The sample consisted of PBMCs. The chain is built from TRBV6-5 and TRBJ1-3; tentatively, D is TRBD1 (6 bases). CDR3: CASSSTGRLNTIYF. The DNA for the CDR3 is TGTGCCAGCAGCTCAACAGGGAGACTAAACACCATATATTTT.